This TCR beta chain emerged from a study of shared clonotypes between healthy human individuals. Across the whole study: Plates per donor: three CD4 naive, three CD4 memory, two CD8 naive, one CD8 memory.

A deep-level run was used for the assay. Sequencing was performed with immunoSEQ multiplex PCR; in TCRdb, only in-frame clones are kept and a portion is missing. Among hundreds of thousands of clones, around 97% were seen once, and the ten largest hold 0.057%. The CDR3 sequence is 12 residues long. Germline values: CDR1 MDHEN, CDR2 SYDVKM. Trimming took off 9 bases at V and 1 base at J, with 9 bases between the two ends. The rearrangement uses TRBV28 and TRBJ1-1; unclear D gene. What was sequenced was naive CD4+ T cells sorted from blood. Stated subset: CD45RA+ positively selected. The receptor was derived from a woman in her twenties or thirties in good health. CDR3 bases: TGTGCCAGTGATCAGAGGAACACTGAAGCTTTCTTT. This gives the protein CASDQRNTEAFF.